Shown below are 18 T cell receptor beta chains from a single sample sequenced in a study of CD8+CD57+ T cells in acquired aplastic anemia. It was genomic DNA that served as the template for profiling TCR beta VDJ and CDR3. A single record per CDR3 protein comes from TCRdb applying MiXCR to the reads. The sample consists of about 190,000 distinct CDR3 sequences, 40% to 55% of them appearing once. The sequenced patients had an expansion of CD8+CD57+ cells seen by flow cytometry. The material sequenced was sorted CD4+, CD8+, or CD8+CD57+ T cells (not recorded which) from PBMCs. The source is a human donor with aplastic anemia.

This sequence joins TRBV7-2 and TRBJ2-5, with D maybe TRBD1 (6 bases). Germline V CDR1 and CDR2: SGHTA, FQGNSA. The CDR3 runs 13 residues. Deletions cut 8 bases from V and 5 bases from J, with 15 bases between. Here the CDR3 reads CASHTFQGETQYF. The CDR3 bases are TGTGCCAGCCACACATTTCAGGGGGAGACCCAGTACTTC.

For this clonotype: A much larger clone differs from this one at a single base, so this may be a read error. The chain carries TRBV6-1 and TRBJ2-3; TRBD2 agrees at 7 bases. Per the germline V gene, CDR1 is MNHNS and CDR2 is SASEGT. This CDR3 is 14 amino acids long. The CDR3 DNA sequence: TGTGCCAGCAGCCGACTAGCTAGCACAGGTACGCAGTATTTT. As protein: CASSRLASTGTQYF.

This clonotype was counted a few times. The rearrangement uses TRBV20-1 and TRBJ1-3; 8 bases agree with TRBD1. V was clipped by 5 bases and J by 3 bases; unmatched bases: 9. The CDR3 contains 15 residues. Germline CDR1 reads DFQATT; CDR2 reads SNEGSKA (reference sequence). CDR3 amino acids: CSAALQGGNGNTIYF. For the CDR3, the DNA is TGCAGTGCTGCGTTACAGGGGGGAAATGGAAACACCATATATTTT.

This clonotype was recorded many times. The rearrangement joins TRBV20-1 to TRBJ1-5; 9 nucleotides align to TRBD1. J was trimmed by 0 bases and V by 5 bases; bases with no gene match: 8. The CDR3 is 16 residues long. Germline loops: CDR1 DFQATT, CDR2 SNEGSKA (reference sequence). DNA of the CDR3: TGCAGTGCTGGATACAGGGGGCGGCGTAGCAATCAGCCCCAGCATTTT. The encoded protein is CSAGYRGRRSNQPQHF.

The V call is TRBV19, the J call TRBJ2-3, with 9 bases that match TRBD2. After removal of 7 bases from V and 6 bases from J, the junction contained 11 bases not matched to a gene. The length of the CDR3 is 15 residues. Germline V CDR1 and CDR2: LNHDA, SQIVND (reference sequence). The CDR3 DNA follows: TGTGCCAGTAACATCGCGGGGGGGCGGTCGGATACGCAGTATTTT. Protein sequence: CASNIAGGRSDTQYF.

This clonotype was seen at least ten times. V is TRBV20-1 and J is TRBJ2-5; 13 nucleotides line up with TRBD2. CDR3 size: 18 residues. CDR1 and CDR2 (germline): DFQATT, SNEGSKA (reference sequence). Unmatched junction bases numbered 11, after V lost 3 bases and J lost 1 base. The CDR3 DNA follows: TGCAGTGCTAGGATTTGGACTAGCGGGAGCTTATCCCAAGAGACCCAGTACTTC. This translates into CSARIWTSGSLSQETQYF.

This clonotype was recorded a few times. The chain carries TRBV7-8 and TRBJ2-7; no clear D gene. V lost 5 bases, J lost 3 bases, and 5 bases lay in between. The CDR3 consists of 11 residues. Germline lookup yields CDR1 SGHVS and CDR2 FQNEAQ. As DNA, the CDR3 is TGTGCCAGCAGCCAAGTCTACGAGCAGTACTTC. It translates to CASSQVYEQYF. Full variable domain (rest looked up from reference TRBV7-8 and TRBJ2-7): GAGVSQSPRYKVAKRGQDVALRCDPISGHVSLFWYQQALGQGPEFLTYFQNEAQLDKSGLPSDRFFAERPEGSVSTLKIQRTQQEDSAVYLCASSQVYEQYFGPGTRLTVT.

The sample holds a few counts of this clonotype. The V and J genes are TRBV7-9 and TRBJ1-2; D call uncertain. Per germline, CDR1 SEHNR and CDR2 FQNEAQ (reference sequence). The CDR3 contains 12 residues. Trimming removed 7 bases at V and 3 bases at J, with 9 bases between. The CDR3 sequence is CASTTDDYGYTF. In DNA, the CDR3 is TGTGCCAGCACTACAGACGACTATGGCTACACCTTC. The variable domain in full, completed from reference TRBV7-9 and TRBJ1-2, reads DTGVSQNPRHKITKRGQNVTFRCDPISEHNRLYWYRQTLGQGPEFLTYFQNEAQLEKSRLLSDRFSAERPKGSFSTLEIQRTEQGDSAMYLCASTTDDYGYTFGSGTRLTVV.

This clonotype was seen at least ten times. The chain joins TRBV6-1 to TRBJ2-1; 7 bases map to TRBD2. The CDR3 totals 11 residues. The V segment lost 9 bases and the J segment 10 bases; nucleotides outside the gene matches: 6. Per germline, CDR1 MNHNS and CDR2 SASEGT. The CDR3 region has the DNA TGTGCCAGTGGGGGGGGTGGGGAGCAGTTCTTC. As protein: CASGGGGEQFF.

Details on this clonotype: A much larger clonotype is one base distant, so this may be a read error. This chain joins TRBV7-2 and TRBJ2-3; D not certain. The CDR3 spans 13 residues. The V gene's germline CDR1 is SGHTA and CDR2 FQGNSA. The CDR3 DNA reads as TGTGCCGGCAGCTTAGGCTGGGCAGATACGCAGTATTTT. This translates into CAGSLGWADTQYF.

In its sample, this clonotype was seen once. V gene TRBV15 combines with J gene TRBJ2-7; D is uncertain. The CDR3 length is 12 residues. CDR1 and CDR2 (germline): LNHNV, YYDKDF (reference sequence). V was cut by 3 bases and J by 3 bases, with 6 bases left in between. The CDR3 loop is CATSSLGYEQYF. The CDR3 DNA reads as TGTGCCACCAGCAGCTTGGGCTACGAGCAGTACTTC.

This chain connects TRBV9 to TRBJ2-5, with 9 bases fitting TRBD1. Germline trimming cut 0 bases from V and 5 bases from J; bases unmatched to any gene: 5. Germline V lookup: CDR1 SGDLS, CDR2 YYNGEE. CDR3 length: 15 residues. CDR3 sequence: CASSVEGTGRETQYF. Here the CDR3 DNA reads TGTGCCAGCAGCGTAGAGGGGACAGGGAGGGAGACCCAGTACTTC.

The chain has TRBV10-3 and TRBJ2-7; maybe TRBD1 (6 bases). Germline lookup yields CDR1 ENHRY and CDR2 SYGVKD. With 0 bases removed from V and 7 bases from J, the gap between germline ends came to 16 bases. CDR3 length: 15 residues. CDR3 loop: CAISESTGRSGEQYF. DNA of the CDR3: TGTGCCATCAGTGAGTCAACAGGGAGATCGGGAGAGCAGTACTTC.

The rearrangement links TRBV2 to TRBJ2-4; 8 bases are shared with TRBD2. CDR1 and CDR2 (germline): SNHLY, FYNNEI. The ends lost 4 bases at V and 9 bases at J; junction bases unmatched: 8. The CDR3 loop spans 14 amino acids. This CDR3 is CASSVGTRGGIQYF. The CDR3 nucleotides are TGTGCCAGCAGTGTTGGGACTAGAGGGGGCATTCAGTACTTC.

The chain employs TRBV3-1 and TRBJ2-2; D may be TRBD2 (5 bases). This CDR3 is built from 14 residues. With 3 bases removed from V and 7 bases from J, the gap between germline ends came to 12 bases. From germline, CDR1 is LGHDT and CDR2 YNNKEL (reference sequence). The CDR3 is CASSHGLASGELFF. The CDR3 nucleotides are TGTGCCAGCAGCCATGGGCTAGCAAGCGGGGAGCTGTTTTTT. The whole variable domain, remainder taken from reference TRBV3-1 and TRBJ2-2, is DTAVSQTPKYLVTQMGNDKSIKCEQNLGHDTMYWYKQDSKKFLKIMFSYNNKELIINETVPNRFSPKSPDKAHLNLHINSLELGDSAVYFCASSHGLASGELFFGEGSRLTVL.

About this clonotype: With a much larger clone just one base away, this may be a read error. V is TRBV3-1 and J is TRBJ2-5, with D perhaps being TRBD1 or TRBD2 (5 bases each). The CDR3 contains 12 residues. Germline-derived CDR1 and CDR2 are LGHDT and YNNKEL (reference sequence). Here the CDR3 DNA reads TGTGCCAGCAGCCCGGGGCGATGGACCCAGCACTTC. It specifies CASSPGRWTQHF.

This clonotype was counted at least ten times. V is TRBV5-1 and J is TRBJ2-3; TRBD2 matches at 11 bases. V shed 3 bases and J 2 bases; nucleotides not matched to a gene: 2. Per germline, CDR1 SGHRS and CDR2 YFSETQ. The CDR3 has 15 residues. The CDR3 loop is CASSWGLADTDTQYF. The CDR3 DNA is TGCGCCAGCAGCTGGGGACTAGCGGACACAGATACGCAGTATTTT.

This clonotype was detected only a few times. The chain couples TRBV12-5 to TRBJ1-1, with a tentative D call TRBD1 (6 bases). Germline loops: CDR1 LGHNT, CDR2 FRNRAP. The CDR3 extends over 14 amino acids. With 1 base removed from V and 2 bases from J, the gap between germline ends came to 8 bases. CDR3 DNA: TGTGCTAGTGGTTTGGAAGGGGGAAACACTGAAGCTTTCTTT. Encoded protein: CASGLEGGNTEAFF.